This T cell receptor beta chain derives from a study of CD8 T cells in Susac syndrome. V was trimmed by 10 bases and J by 2 bases, leaving 24 bases between them. CDR1 MDHEN and CDR2 SYDVKM come from the germline V gene. The CDR3 is made up of 16 amino acids. RNA, at about 0.45 to 1 ug, was reverse transcribed with random hexamers. TCRdb passed the immunoSEQ multiplex PCR reads through MiXCR, listing each CDR3 protein once. The sample comprises 160,000 or so distinct CDR3 sequences, 85% to 95% of which are singletons, and roughly 0.19% rests with the top ten. The TCR was taken from a human donor with multiple sclerosis. The V gene is TRBV28, the J gene TRBJ2-7; D is perhaps TRBD2 (6 bases). Input material: CD8+ T cells from PBMCs. The chain's CDR3 is CATSPPAGQPAYEQYF. CDR3 DNA: TGTGCCACCTCTCCTCCCGCGGGGCAACCAGCCTACGAGCAGTACTTC.